One sample yielded the 17 T cell receptor beta chains listed below, sequenced in a study of cytomegalovirus exposure and HLA in healthy donors (dated by TCRdb to about 2017). Library preparation used the immunoSEQ multiplex PCR assay. The multiplex PCR relied on a mix of 60 forward primers for TCR Vbeta segments and 13 reverse primers for TCR Jbeta segments. Held by TCRdb, this immuneACCESS table contains in-frame sequences only and omits some clones. Under half of the omission traces to an unresolved V gene where checked; the cause of the rest is unknown. This sample comprises over 100,000 clones, 70% to 85% of them detected only once. Under 1.5% of the sample is held by the ten biggest clonotypes. Sequenced input: PBMCs. The receptor source for this set is a female donor in good health and CMV-seronegative.

The DNA of the CDR3 is TGTGCCAGCTCACCACCTAAGGCCGGGAGGGCGGATACGCAGTATTTT. It encodes CASSPPKAGRADTQYF. This chain uses TRBV18 with TRBJ2-3, with 8 bases identical to TRBD2. This CDR3 is 16 amino acids long. The V and J ends lost 0 bases and 6 bases, in that order; junction bases with no gene match: 8. Germline V lookup: CDR1 KGHSH, CDR2 LQKENI.

This clone was seen only once. V usage is TRBV5-5 and J usage is TRBJ2-6; D not certain. The germline gives CDR1 SGHKS, CDR2 YYEKEE (reference sequence). Trimming pared 6 bases from V and 0 bases from J, leaving 10 bases between. This CDR3 has 15 amino acids. CDR3 region: CASTLLSSGANVLTF. CDR3 bases: TGTGCCAGCACCCTACTTTCCTCTGGGGCCAACGTCCTGACTTTC.

The rearrangement links TRBV7-2 to TRBJ1-2; tentatively, D is TRBD1 (6 bases). The CDR3 extends over 11 amino acids. CDR1 is SGHTA and CDR2 is FQGNSA in the germline V gene. V lost 2 bases, J lost 12 bases, and 10 bases lay in between. The CDR3 nucleotides read TGTGCCAGCAGCTTATCAGGGGCCCACACCTTC. It codes for CASSLSGAHTF.

This chain connects TRBV27 to TRBJ1-5; possible D gene TRBD1, 6 bases. Germline-derived CDR1 and CDR2 are MNHEY and SMNVEV (reference sequence). The CDR3 sequence is 14 residues long. V lost 4 bases and J 3 bases, leaving 10 bases between the germline ends. CDR3 region: CASSSYRDNQPQHF. The CDR3 DNA reads TGTGCCAGCAGTTCGTACAGGGACAATCAGCCCCAGCATTTT.

The chain carries TRBV4-3 and TRBJ1-3; D might be TRBD1 (5 bases). The CDR3 sequence is 14 residues long. Trimming cost V 4 bases and J 7 bases, with 14 bases left between them. Germline V lookup: CDR1 LGHNA, CDR2 YSLEER. This chain's CDR3 is CASSPSTGGNTIYF. The DNA for the CDR3 is TGCGCCAGCAGCCCAAGCACGGGGGGGAACACCATATATTTT.

The gene calls are TRBV6-1 and TRBJ2-1; possible D gene TRBD1, 6 bases. The CDR3 sequence is 14 residues long. V was shortened by 6 bases and J by 8 bases, with 17 bases between the two germline ends. CDR1 is MNHNS, CDR2 SASEGT, per germline. The CDR3 region is CASSSGRDNDEQFF. As DNA, the CDR3 is TGTGCCAGCAGCAGTGGCAGGGACAATGATGAGCAGTTCTTC.

This clone was counted a few times. The chain recombines TRBV6-6 with TRBJ1-6, with D possibly being TRBD1 (6 bases). The CDR3 contains 15 residues. The V gene lost 6 bases and the J gene lost 4 bases, with 13 bases spanning the gap. Germline V gene lookup returns CDR1 MNHNY and CDR2 SVGAGI (reference sequence). The CDR3 sequence is CASRPDSPYNSPLHF. The CDR3 DNA sequence: TGTGCCAGCAGACCGGACAGCCCTTATAATTCACCCCTCCACTTT.

V usage is TRBV28 and J usage is TRBJ2-7, with D hard to call. V lost 4 bases and J 7 bases, leaving 8 bases between the germline ends. This CDR3 is built from 11 residues. CDR1 is MDHEN, CDR2 SYDVKM, per germline. CDR3 loop: CASSSHREQYF. The CDR3 bases are TGTGCCAGCAGTTCCCATAGAGAGCAGTACTTC.

The chain recombines TRBV18 with TRBJ1-1; weak D call: TRBD1 (5 bases). V was cut by 0 bases and J by 4 bases, with 15 bases left in between. This CDR3 is 16 amino acids long. Germline CDR1 reads KGHSH; CDR2 reads LQKENI. The CDR3 protein is CASSPPSLGGGTEAFF. In nucleotides, the CDR3 is TGTGCCAGCTCACCACCGTCCTTGGGGGGAGGCACTGAAGCTTTCTTT.

The CDR3 reads CSVEAADREGTGELFF. The CDR3 DNA reads as TGCAGCGTTGAGGCGGCCGACAGGGAAGGTACCGGGGAGCTGTTTTTT. This chain uses TRBV29-1 with TRBJ2-2; the match to TRBD1 covers 7 bases. CDR3 length equals 16 residues. Germline loops: CDR1 SQVTM, CDR2 ANQGSEA. V was pared by 3 bases and J by 5 bases, with 12 bases of the junction left unmatched.

This chain connects TRBV5-1 to TRBJ2-3; 8 bases agree with TRBD2. CDR1 and CDR2 from the germline V gene are SGHRS and YFSETQ. The V and J ends lost 6 bases and 2 bases, in that order; junction bases with no gene match: 8. This CDR3 is built from 15 residues. CDR3 loop: CASKFTSGSTDTQYF. CDR3 coding DNA: TGCGCCAGCAAATTTACTAGCGGTTCCACAGATACGCAGTATTTT.

In its sample, this clone was seen once. This chain links TRBV7-9 with TRBJ2-7, with a possible D match to TRBD2 (6 bases). This CDR3 spans 14 amino acids. CDR1 is SEHNR and CDR2 is FQNEAQ in the germline V gene (reference sequence). V was trimmed by 1 base and J by 2 bases, leaving 9 bases between them. CDR3 amino acids: CASSLVTSPYEQYF. CDR3 nucleotides: TGTGCCAGCAGCTTAGTAACTAGCCCCTACGAGCAGTACTTC.

This chain connects TRBV30 to TRBJ2-7, with 10 bases lining up with TRBD1. Losses at the gene ends were 0 bases for V and 2 bases for J; bases not matched to a gene: 4. The CDR3 loop spans 15 amino acids. Germline V gene lookup returns CDR1 GTSNPN and CDR2 SVGIG (reference sequence). The CDR3 region is CAWSVAGTGAYEQYF. The CDR3 region has the DNA TGTGCCTGGAGTGTAGCCGGGACAGGGGCCTACGAGCAGTACTTC. Together with reference TRBV30 and TRBJ2-7, the CDR3 gives the full variable domain: SQTIHQWPATLVQPVGSPLSLECTVEGTSNPNLYWYRQAAGRGLQLLFYSVGIGQISSEVPQNLSASRPQDRQFILSSKKLLLSDSGFYLCAWSVAGTGAYEQYFGPGTRLTVT.

The chain uses TRBV4-3 and TRBJ1-2; D is possibly TRBD1 (6 bases). This CDR3 region has 12 residues. Germline CDR1 and CDR2: LGHNA and YSLEER. V was cut by 2 bases and J by 6 bases, with 7 bases left in between. CDR3 region: CASSQSGDGYTF. The CDR3 DNA reads TGCGCCAGCAGCCAATCAGGGGATGGCTACACCTTC.

The J gene is TRBJ2-1, the V gene TRBV4-1, with TRBD2 matching 9 bases. The CDR3 sequence is 17 residues long. In germline, CDR1 is MGHRA, CDR2 YSYEKL. Trimming at V came to 0 bases and at J to 3 bases, leaving 6 bases not matched to a gene. CDR3 in DNA: TGCGCCAGCAGCCAAGACGGTTCAGCGGGAGGCTACAATGAGCAGTTCTTC. It encodes CASSQDGSAGGYNEQFF.

The chain links TRBV6-5 to TRBJ1-2, with D maybe TRBD1 (5 bases). Germline values: CDR1 MNHEY, CDR2 SVGAGI. This CDR3 spans 13 amino acids. The V end was cut by 6 bases, the J end by 0 bases, with 8 bases between. The CDR3 bases are TGTGCCAGCAGGAAGGGGACTAACTATGGCTACACCTTC. This gives the protein CASRKGTNYGYTF.

In DNA, the CDR3 is TGTGCCAGCAGCTTAAAGGGGTTAACTAATGAAAAACTGTTTTTT. Residues: CASSLKGLTNEKLFF. J is TRBJ1-4 and V is TRBV13; D might be TRBD1 (5 bases). CDR3 length equals 15 residues. The ends were cut back, 2 bases at V and 1 base at J, with 8 bases in the middle. Germline V gene data show CDR1 as PRHDT and CDR2 as FYEKMQ (reference sequence).